The clone carrying this TCR beta chain was counted a few times. The entry originates in a study of blood T cell repertoires in COVID-19. Everyone who took part was about 18 to 90 years old, and they came from 20 to 25 US areas. Germline CDR1 ENHRY, CDR2 SYGVKD. The CDR3 is made up of 15 amino acids. V lost 0 bases to trimming and J lost 7 bases; unmatched junction nucleotides: 3. Method: immunoSEQ multiplex PCR; TCRdb's copy keeps in-frame clones and lacks some. The sample records approximately 150,000 clones, around 84% being singletons. The TCR sequence derives from a man aged 35 to 55 with acute COVID-19. Sequenced sample: PBMCs or T cells enriched from blood (not recorded which). This rearrangement joins TRBV10-3 to TRBJ2-2, with 9 bases identical to TRBD2. The CDR3 nucleotides are TGTGCCATCAGTGAGTCGCGGGAGGGTCTCGGGGAGCTGTTTTTT. Amino acid sequence: CAISESREGLGELFF.